Presented here are 18 T cell receptor beta chains from one specimen sequenced in a study of T cells in women clearing cervical HPV infection. Assay: immunoSEQ multiplex PCR; the TCRdb copy retains only in-frame clones and omits some. In all, the sample yields about 22,000 clones. Sequenced sample: blood buffy coat. The receptors originated from a woman aged 18 to 69 with a cervical HPV16 infection that either progressed to CIN3+ or cleared (not recorded which).

In regard to this clone: The read ends 3 residues shy of where the CDR3 ends; the end is completed using the germline J gene. This chain joins TRBV7-9 and TRBJ2-1; 8 positions match TRBD2. Germline assignment: CDR1 SEHNR and CDR2 FQNEAQ (reference sequence). The CDR3 totals 15 residues. V lost 6 bases, J lost 3 bases, and 7 bases stayed unmatched. Here the CDR3 reads CASSRLAPDYNEQFF. The part of the CDR3 DNA that was read is TGTGCCAGCAGTCGACTAGCGCCTGACTACAATGAG.

A note on this clone: The CDR3 extends 3 residues past the end of the read, so its final part is completed from the germline J gene. J is TRBJ2-2 and V is TRBV29-1; the D gene is possibly TRBD2 (6 bases). V lost 2 bases and J 4 bases, leaving 11 bases between the germline ends. The CDR3 runs to 14 residues. Germline assignment: CDR1 SQVTM and CDR2 ANQGSEA. Here the CDR3 reads CSVEPVEGTGELFF. The sequenced CDR3 bases are TGCAGCGTTGAACCGGTGGAGGGCACCGGGGAG.

Comments on this clone: The CDR3 end lies 3 residues beyond the end of the read and is filled in from the germline J gene. V usage is TRBV7-9 and J usage is TRBJ2-2, with D possibly TRBD1 on 5 matching bases. Germline V gene lookup returns CDR1 SEHNR and CDR2 FQNEAQ (reference sequence). V shed 6 bases and J shed 2 bases, with 10 bases lying between them. CDR3 size: 14 residues. The CDR3 DNA, read in part, is TGTGCCAGCAGTCGTGACAGTAACACCGGGGAG. It translates to CASSRDSNTGE. The full CDR3 protein reads CASSRDSNTGELFF.

Notes on this clone: The read is 3 residues too short to cover the CDR3 end, so that end is filled in from the germline J gene. The J gene is TRBJ2-3, the V gene TRBV12-3 or TRBV12-4; no clear D. The CDR3 covers 13 residues. The germline V and J ends were trimmed by 8 bases and 5 bases, with 14 bases remaining between them. Incomplete CDR3 DNA: TGTGCCAGCCACTTGCCCACGCTAGATACG. Its protein is CASHLPTLDT. In full, the CDR3 is CASHLPTLDTQYF.

About this clone itself: The read stops 3 residues short of the end of the CDR3; the missing end is completed from the germline J gene. The rearrangement uses TRBV4-1 and TRBJ2-7; 7 bases are a match to TRBD1. This CDR3 has 14 amino acids. The V segment lost 1 base and the J segment 3 bases; nucleotides outside the gene matches: 3. The germline V gene encodes CDR1 MGHRA and CDR2 YSYEKL. This CDR3 is CASSQGSGGYEQYF. The sequenced CDR3 bases are TGCGCCAGCAGCCAAGGCTCAGGGGGCTACGAG.

Notes on this clone: The missing CDR3 end, 3 residues past where the read stops, is filled in from the germline J gene. This chain connects TRBV5-4 to TRBJ1-2; TRBD1 matches 8 bases. CDR1 SGHNT and CDR2 YYREEE come from the germline V gene (reference sequence). J gave up 1 base and V 4 bases, and 6 bases lay outside the gene matches. The CDR3 extends over 15 amino acids. The CDR3 reads CASSPRTGNNYGYTF. The sequenced CDR3 bases are TGTGCCAGCAGCCCCCGGACAGGGAATAACTATGGC.

On this clone itself: Read coverage stops 3 residues before the CDR3 terminus; the germline J gene supplies the remainder. The chain is built from TRBV2 and TRBJ1-1; 10 nucleotides line up with TRBD1. This CDR3 region has 16 residues. V trimming: 4 bases; J trimming: 1 base; junction bases outside the gene matches: 6. From germline, CDR1 is SNHLY and CDR2 FYNNEI. CDR3 in amino acids: CASSGDRGTGNTEAFF. The sequenced CDR3 bases are TGTGCCAGCAGTGGGGACAGGGGAACGGGGAACACTGAA.

Concerning this clone itself: The CDR3 is cut off 3 residues early in the read; its end comes from the germline J gene. Other DNA sequences within the sample encode an identical CDR3. The chain employs TRBV2 and TRBJ2-2, with D perhaps matching TRBD1 (5 bases). This CDR3 has 17 amino acids. In germline, CDR1 is SNHLY, CDR2 FYNNEI. Trimming stripped 1 base from V and 1 base from J, with 13 bases between. The CDR3 region is CASSEGSGLGNTGELFF. CDR3 bases read: TGTGCCAGCAGTGAAGGGTCAGGGCTGGGGAACACCGGGGAG.

Worth noting for this clone: The CDR3 end falls 3 residues outside the read, so it is completed with the germline J gene. The rearrangement uses TRBV7-9 and TRBJ2-7, with TRBD2 matching over 7 bases. V was clipped by 2 bases and J by 2 bases; unmatched bases: 6. The CDR3 is 15 amino acids. The germline V gene has CDR1 SEHNR and CDR2 FQNEAQ (reference sequence). The CDR3 is CASSLSGANPYEQYF. CDR3 DNA, as far as it was read: TGTGCCAGCAGCTTAAGCGGGGCGAACCCCTACGAG.

In the case of this clone: The read gets to within 3 residues of the CDR3 end, and the germline J gene fills in the rest. The J gene is TRBJ1-1, the V gene TRBV30, with a tentative D call TRBD1 (5 bases). V gave up 0 bases and J gave up 0 bases, with 8 bases separating them. The CDR3 contains 14 residues. Per the germline V gene, CDR1 is GTSNPN and CDR2 is SVGIG (reference sequence). CDR3 protein: CAWSVPGMNTEAFF. The CDR3 DNA, read in part, is TGTGCCTGGAGTGTACCAGGGATGAACACTGAA.

As concerns this clone: The sequenced fragment ends 3 residues before the CDR3 boundary, so the rest is inferred from the germline J gene. V is TRBV20-1 and J is TRBJ2-7; 16 bases agree with TRBD2. V was clipped by 0 bases and J by 5 bases; unmatched bases: 13. Germline-derived CDR1 and CDR2 are DFQATT and SNEGSKA (reference sequence). The CDR3 sequence is 19 residues long. CDR3 region: CSARDFRLGTSGRADEQYF. The DNA read from the CDR3 is TGCAGTGCTAGAGATTTCAGGCTCGGGACTAGCGGGAGGGCCGACGAG.

Remarks on this clone: The read stops 3 residues short of the end of the CDR3; the missing end is completed from the germline J gene. This sample includes further DNA sequences coding for the same CDR3. V gene TRBV7-9 combines with J gene TRBJ2-7; TRBD2 might be the D (5 bases). There are 12 residues in the CDR3. Trimming removed 2 bases at V and 4 bases at J, with 6 bases between. CDR1 and CDR2 from the germline V gene are SEHNR and FQNEAQ (reference sequence). CDR3 DNA (partial): TGTGCCAGCAGCTTAACTAGTTACGAG. This gives the protein CASSLTSYE. The full CDR3 reads CASSLTSYEQYF.

Points on this clone: With the read ending 3 residues before the CDR3 end, the germline J gene is used to fill in that end. The rearrangement uses TRBV5-1 and TRBJ1-4; D not certain. Germline V CDR1 and CDR2: SGHRS, YFSETQ. This CDR3 region has 17 residues. The V and J ends lost 0 bases and 1 base respectively, with 13 bases between them. The CDR3 sequence is CASSLEALDGTNEKLFF. Partial CDR3 DNA: TGCGCCAGCAGCTTGGAGGCCCTTGATGGAACTAATGAAAAA.

About this clone: The CDR3 is cut off 3 residues early in the read; its end comes from the germline J gene. The V and J genes are TRBV28 and TRBJ2-5; TRBD2 matches 12 bases. The germline V gene has CDR1 MDHEN and CDR2 SYDVKM. CDR3 length: 14 amino acids. J lost 4 bases, V lost 5 bases, and 2 bases had no gene match. The CDR3 here is CASSPSGRGETQYF. CDR3 DNA, as far as it was read: TGTGCCAGCAGTCCTAGCGGGAGGGGAGAGACC.

Worth noting for this clone: Read sequence stops 3 residues before the CDR3 end, and the germline J gene provides the missing end. The chain carries TRBV5-1 and TRBJ2-7; maybe TRBD1 (6 bases). Trimming took 5 bases from V and 5 from J, leaving 14 bases between them. Germline lookup yields CDR1 SGHRS and CDR2 YFSETQ. The CDR3 has 13 amino acids. CDR3 residues: CASRFGSGDEQYF. The part of the CDR3 DNA that was read is TGCGCCAGCAGATTTGGGTCAGGGGACGAG.

On this clone: The missing CDR3 end, 3 residues past where the read stops, is filled in from the germline J gene. The chain links TRBV7-2 to TRBJ1-4; D might be TRBD1 (5 bases). In germline, CDR1 is SGHTA, CDR2 FQGNSA. CDR3 length equals 14 residues. Incomplete CDR3 DNA: TGTGCCAGCAGCTTAGAGGGGTCCAATTCACCA. Its protein is CASSLEGSNSP. The whole CDR3 is CASSLEGSNSPLFF.

A note on this clone: The CDR3 extends 3 residues past the end of the read, so its final part is completed from the germline J gene. The chain employs TRBV10-3 and TRBJ1-6, with D perhaps matching TRBD1 (5 bases). This CDR3 spans 16 amino acids. Trimming removed 0 bases at V and 6 bases at J, with 12 bases between. Germline loops: CDR1 ENHRY, CDR2 SYGVKD. CDR3 in amino acids: CAISESGGSGNSPLHF. CDR3 DNA (partial): TGTGCCATCAGTGAGTCGGGGGGGTCGGGTAATTCACCC.

Notes on this clone: The read is 3 residues too short to cover the CDR3 end, so that end is filled in from the germline J gene. The rearrangement links TRBV28 to TRBJ1-4; possible D gene TRBD1, 6 bases. Germline lookup yields CDR1 MDHEN and CDR2 SYDVKM. The ends were cut back, 5 bases at V and 5 bases at J, with 18 bases in the middle. This CDR3 region has 16 residues. The CDR3 here is CASSGPDRGRNEKLFF. The DNA read from the CDR3 is TGTGCCAGCAGTGGTCCGGATAGGGGGAGGAATGAAAAA.